The source of this T cell receptor (beta chain) is a study of T cell clones after liver transplantation. About the research overall: Without induction therapy, subjects received standard immunosuppression until 12-24 months post-transplant. Blood was drawn pre-transplant, before withdrawal, and after full or failed withdrawal. Study-level findings and limits: Migration into the graft, not deletion, may explain lost graft donor-reactive T cells.

The repertoire was sequenced with immunoSEQ multiplex PCR; TCRdb's copy has only in-frame clones and lacks some. The data contain around 78,000 clones, around 78% of them singletons. Remarks on this clone: Its specificity is not known.

CD3+CD4+ and CD3+CD8+ cells were FACS-sorted from thawed unstimulated PBMCs. Germline CDR1 reads MGHRA; CDR2 reads YSYEKL. This CDR3 spans 14 amino acids. V lost 0 bases and J 4 bases, leaving 9 bases between the germline ends. This sequence originates from a human patient who received a liver transplant. The graft donor may account for some of the T cells. This sample comprised CD4+ T cells from blood, obtained at the 22-month timepoint. This chain joins TRBV4-1 and TRBJ1-1; no clear D gene. CDR3 nucleotides: TGCGCCAGCAGCCAAGAAAGGTGGATCACTGAAGCTTTCTTT. Amino acids: CASSQERWITEAFF.